Following are 11 T cell receptor beta chains from one sample sequenced in a study of CD8 T cells in ankylosing spondylitis. Study findings and constraints: Roughly 8 highly homologous variants made up a TCR beta motif that seemed to typify ankylosing spondylitis blood.

Their antigens are not known. TCRdb reprocessed the 5' RACE reads via MiXCR and lists one record per CDR3 protein. The sample lists about 800,000 distinct CDR3 sequences, about 10% seen once, with about 0.49% in the top ten. The source material was blood, either unsorted or a sorted T cell fraction (not recorded which). The receptors were gathered from a male donor with ankylosing spondylitis.

This clonotype was counted many times. In DNA, the CDR3 is TGTGCCAGCAGTTTATCGGGACTACCCTACAATGAGCAGTTCTTC. Translating gives CASSLSGLPYNEQFF. The V and J genes are TRBV12-3 or TRBV12-4 and TRBJ2-1; 7 bases fit TRBD2. This CDR3 spans 15 amino acids. V lost 2 bases to trimming and J lost 2 bases; unmatched junction nucleotides: 3.

V usage is TRBV6-5 and J usage is TRBJ1-2; D is undetermined. Trimming removed 0 bases at V and 1 base at J, with 6 bases between. CDR3 length equals 14 residues. Germline V gene data show CDR1 as MNHEY and CDR2 as SVGAGI. The CDR3 protein is CASSYSRNNYGYTF. In nucleotides, the CDR3 is TGTGCCAGCAGTTACTCCAGGAATAACTATGGCTACACCTTC.

The chain joins TRBV20-1 to TRBJ1-2; D is unclear. This CDR3 has 14 amino acids. V lost 0 bases and J 4 bases, leaving 12 bases between the germline ends. Germline values: CDR1 DFQATT, CDR2 SNEGSKA (reference sequence). In DNA, the CDR3 is TGCAGTGCTAGAGATTCTACCAGACTCTATGGCTACACCTTC. The encoded protein is CSARDSTRLYGYTF.

The chain combines TRBV28 with TRBJ2-1; D is perhaps TRBD2 (5 bases). The CDR3 consists of 13 residues. Looked up from germline, CDR1 is MDHEN and CDR2 is SYDVKM. The V end lost 2 bases, the J end lost 9 bases, and 11 bases lay between the germline ends. The chain's CDR3 is CASSLMAGSEQFF. The CDR3, as DNA: TGTGCCAGCAGTTTAATGGCGGGCAGTGAGCAGTTCTTC.

V usage is TRBV6-1 and J usage is TRBJ2-1; no clear D gene. The V and J ends lost 4 bases and 5 bases respectively, with 9 bases between them. Germline V gene lookup returns CDR1 MNHNS and CDR2 SASEGT. CDR3 size: 13 residues. DNA for the CDR3: TGTGCCAGCAGTGTACATGCCGACAATGAGCAGTTCTTC. This encodes CASSVHADNEQFF.

This clonotype was seen a few times. V gene TRBV5-1 combines with J gene TRBJ2-5, with 11 positions matching TRBD2. Germline V gene sequence: CDR1 SGHRS, CDR2 YFSETQ. CDR3 length: 15 residues. V dropped 5 bases and J dropped 1; count of bases not matched to a gene: 4. Written as DNA, the CDR3 is TGCGCCAGCAGTAAGACTAGCGGGACCCAAGAGACCCAGTACTTC. The encoded protein is CASSKTSGTQETQYF. The full variable domain, completed using reference TRBV5-1 and TRBJ2-5, is KAGVTQTPRYLIKTRGQQVTLSCSPISGHRSVSWYQQTPGQGLQFLFEYFSETQRNKGNFPGRFSGRQFSNSRSEMNVSTLELGDSALYLCASSKTSGTQETQYFGPGTRLLVL.

The chain has TRBV21-1 and TRBJ1-1; the table's D call of TRBD1 was not tested on the DNA. TRBV21-1 has pseudogene status. The CDR3 has 15 amino acids. In DNA form, the CDR3 reads TGTGCCAGCAGCAAGATTAGGGGGCCGGGTTCTGAAGCTTTCTTT. Its protein is CASSKIRGPGSEAFF.

The sample holds many counts of this clonotype. The CDR3 loop is CAISETGTGGSDYGYTF. CDR3 coding DNA: TGTGCCATCAGTGAAACCGGGACAGGGGGCTCTGACTATGGCTACACCTTC. The rearrangement links TRBV10-3 to TRBJ1-2, with TRBD1 matching over 12 bases. CDR1 is ENHRY, CDR2 SYGVKD, per germline. The V and J ends lost 3 bases and 3 bases, in that order; junction bases with no gene match: 8. This CDR3 is built from 17 residues.

This clonotype was counted a few times. The V gene is TRBV3-1, the J gene TRBJ2-3; 11 bases line up with TRBD1. CDR3 length equals 17 residues. The J segment lost 3 bases and the V segment lost 2 bases, leaving 7 bases of the junction unmatched. Per the germline V gene, CDR1 is LGHDT and CDR2 is YNNKEL (reference sequence). The CDR3 DNA reads as TGTGCCAGCAGCCAAAGGATCGGACAGGGGGCAACAGATACGCAGTATTTT. Its protein is CASSQRIGQGATDTQYF.

The chain joins TRBV20-1 to TRBJ2-3; 8 nucleotides agree with TRBD1. Germline assignment: CDR1 DFQATT and CDR2 SNEGSKA (reference sequence). This CDR3 contains 13 residues. V shed 6 bases, J shed 4 bases, and the junction held 6 bases outside the gene matches. The CDR3 loop reads CSASTGVADTQYF. DNA of the CDR3: TGCAGTGCCTCGACAGGGGTGGCAGATACGCAGTATTTT.

A few counts support this clonotype. The V gene is TRBV18, the J gene TRBJ1-1; a weak D match, TRBD1 (6 bases). Germline assignment: CDR1 KGHSH and CDR2 LQKENI. V dropped 3 bases and J dropped 1 base, with 12 bases sitting between them. This CDR3 has 15 amino acids. The CDR3 region is CASSPYGGSNTEAFF. CDR3 coding DNA: TGTGCCAGCTCACCTTACGGGGGCTCGAACACTGAAGCTTTCTTT.